These T cell receptor beta chains were read from a single sample in a study of blood T cell repertoires in COVID-19. Only in-frame clones appear in the TCRdb table, and some are missing; sequencing was by immunoSEQ multiplex PCR. Here the sample spans approximately 28,000 clones, approximately 90% being singletons. Material: peripheral blood. The origin of the receptors is a human donor in a cohort sampled during active COVID-19. The CDR3 runs from the conserved cysteine through the conserved F or W.

V: TRBV19; J: TRBJ1-1; CDR3: CASSEGQGTEAFF
V: TRBV6-1; J: TRBJ1-3; CDR3: CASSANPGHASGNTIYF
V: TRBV27; J: TRBJ1-5; CDR3: CASSLSMGGRGNQPQHF
V: TRBV7-3; J: TRBJ1-2; CDR3: CASSLTSGAGRHPYGYTF
V: TRBV4-1; J: TRBJ2-6; CDR3: CASSQDSAGSGANVLTF
V: TRBV2; J: TRBJ1-2; CDR3: CASSEQGGGYTF
V: TRBV11-3; J: TRBJ2-2; CDR3: CASSLGDRAAGELFF
V: TRBV19; J: TRBJ1-2; CDR3: CASSFADRRVDYTF
V: TRBV4-1; J: TRBJ2-4; CDR3: CASSQEPVQRGGVNIQYF
V: TRBV2; J: TRBJ2-1; CDR3: CASSLWDRAYNEQFF
V: TRBV20-1; J: TRBJ2-7; CDR3: CSAKEGGEQYF
V: TRBV15; J: TRBJ1-5; CDR3: CATSRDRGSNQPQHF
V: TRBV6-5; J: TRBJ2-3; CDR3: CASRGTRWGTDTQYF
V: TRBV19; J: TRBJ1-5; CDR3: CASSFGTGSNQPQHF
V: TRBV24-1; J: TRBJ2-3; CDR3: CATSDFGLTSGERVDVDTQYF
V: TRBV4-1; J: TRBJ1-3; CDR3: CASSQGRGGPLSGNTIYF
V: TRBV7-9; J: TRBJ2-7; CDR3: CASSRGQGPYEQYF
V: TRBV18; J: TRBJ2-3; CDR3: CASSPRQNTDTQYF
V: TRBV5-4; J: TRBJ1-3; CDR3: CASSLEVGVGNTIYF
V: TRBV2; J: TRBJ2-2; CDR3: CASISGGAAGELFF
V: TRBV19; J: TRBJ2-2; CDR3: CASSTLGGAVTGELFF
V: TRBV12-5; J: TRBJ2-1; CDR3: CASGVWGGVTNEQFF
V: TRBV9; J: TRBJ1-1; CDR3: CASSPGGGATEAFF
V: TRBV5-6; J: TRBJ2-1; CDR3: CASSFGDSGGARGEQFF
V: TRBV5-4; J: TRBJ2-2; CDR3: CASSVTSGGAMAGELFF
V: TRBV12-5; J: TRBJ2-3; CDR3: CASGLVQRVVLAGDPADTQYF
V: TRBV10-1; J: TRBJ1-5; CDR3: CASSESGGESQHF
V: TRBV7-6; J: TRBJ2-2; CDR3: CASRPGTGGSGELFF
V: TRBV28; J: TRBJ1-5; CDR3: CASSQGGREPQHF
V: TRBV29-1; J: TRBJ2-1; CDR3: CSVGKGQEQFF
V: TRBV19; J: TRBJ1-5; CDR3: CASSGGTPQHF
V: TRBV7-2; J: TRBJ2-5; CDR3: CASSLGASGGKETQYF
V: TRBV28; J: TRBJ1-2; CDR3: CASMRGGSNYGYTF
V: TRBV11-2; J: TRBJ2-2; CDR3: CASSFVTGAGGELFF
V: TRBV5-1; J: TRBJ1-2; CDR3: CASSTEGGSLNYGYTF
V: TRBV18; J: TRBJ1-5; CDR3: CASSTQGSNQPQHF
V: TRBV2; J: TRBJ1-1; CDR3: CASSEGQMNTEAFF
V: TRBV19; J: TRBJ2-5; CDR3: CASSIALARETQYF
V: TRBV11-2; J: TRBJ2-1; CDR3: CASSLELAYNEQFF
V: TRBV7-9; J: TRBJ1-4; CDR3: CASSLLGANEKLFF